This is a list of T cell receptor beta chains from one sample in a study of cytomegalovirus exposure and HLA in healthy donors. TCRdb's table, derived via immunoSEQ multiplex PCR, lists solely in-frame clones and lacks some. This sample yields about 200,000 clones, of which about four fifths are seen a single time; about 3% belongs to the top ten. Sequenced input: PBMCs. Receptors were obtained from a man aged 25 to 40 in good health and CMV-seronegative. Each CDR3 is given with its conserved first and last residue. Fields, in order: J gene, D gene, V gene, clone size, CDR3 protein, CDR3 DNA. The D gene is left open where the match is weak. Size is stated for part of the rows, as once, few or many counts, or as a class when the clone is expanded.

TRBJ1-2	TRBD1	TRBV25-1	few	CASPPSGDRAGNYGYTF	TGTGCCAGCCCACCATCGGGGGACAGGGCTGGGAACTATGGCTACACCTTC
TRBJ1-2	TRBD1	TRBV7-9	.	CASSSQGDYTF	TGTGCCAGCAGCTCTCAGGGGGATTACACCTTC
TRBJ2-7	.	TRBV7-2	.	CASSASPYEQYF	TGTGCCAGCAGCGCAAGCCCCTACGAGCAGTACTTC
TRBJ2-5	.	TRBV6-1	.	CASSGQAVETQYF	TGTGCCAGCAGTGGACAGGCAGTGGAGACCCAGTACTTC
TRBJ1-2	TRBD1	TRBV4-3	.	CASSQAFTGEYGYTF	TGCGCCAGCAGCCAAGCATTCACAGGGGAATATGGCTACACCTTC
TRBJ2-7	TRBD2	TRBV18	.	CASSPDTREGPYF	TGTGCCAGCTCACCAGACACCAGGGAGGGCCCGTACTTC
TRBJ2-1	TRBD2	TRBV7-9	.	CASSLPYRLAGLRNEQFF	TGTGCCAGCAGCTTACCCTACCGACTAGCGGGGTTAAGGAATGAGCAGTTCTTC
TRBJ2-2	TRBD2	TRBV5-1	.	CASSLVAGTSGASTGELFF	TGCGCCAGCAGCTTGGTCGCCGGGACTAGCGGGGCGAGCACCGGGGAGCTGTTTTTT
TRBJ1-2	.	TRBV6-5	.	CASSYSTNSYGYTF	TGTGCCAGCAGTTACTCGACGAACAGCTATGGCTACACCTTC
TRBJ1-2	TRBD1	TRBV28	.	CASHLDRGRGGYTF	TGTGCCAGCCACCTCGACAGGGGGCGCGGCGGCTACACCTTC
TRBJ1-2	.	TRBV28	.	CASNMGDYGYTF	TGTGCCAGCAACATGGGAGACTATGGCTACACCTTC
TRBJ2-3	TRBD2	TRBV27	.	CASSRTSGGLNTQYF	TGTGCCAGCAGCCGGACTAGCGGGGGACTTAATACGCAGTATTTT
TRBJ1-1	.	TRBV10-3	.	CAISESQGSDTEAFF	TGTGCCATCAGTGAGTCACAGGGATCGGATACTGAAGCTTTCTTT
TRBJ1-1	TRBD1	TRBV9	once	CASSVGTGINTEAFF	TGTGCCAGCAGCGTAGGGACAGGGATAAACACTGAAGCTTTCTTT
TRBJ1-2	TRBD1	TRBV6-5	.	CASSNDREDGYTF	TGTGCCAGCAGTAATGACAGGGAGGATGGCTACACCTTC
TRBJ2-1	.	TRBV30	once	CAWSALRQKERDNEQFF	TGTGCCTGGAGTGCCCTTCGACAGAAGGAACGAGACAATGAGCAGTTCTTC
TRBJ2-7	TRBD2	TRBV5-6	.	CASSHVAGWAVEQYF	TGTGCCAGCAGCCACGTAGCGGGTTGGGCGGTCGAGCAGTACTTC
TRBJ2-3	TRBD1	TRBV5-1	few	CASSQNRQGDTQYF	TGCGCCAGCAGCCAAAATAGACAGGGCGATACGCAGTATTTT
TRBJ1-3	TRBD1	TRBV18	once	CASSTGQGYSGNTIYF	TGTGCCAGCTCAACTGGACAGGGTTACTCTGGAAACACCATATATTTT
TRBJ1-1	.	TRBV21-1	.	CASSKAKDRGLTEAFF	TGTGCCAGCAGCAAAGCCAAGGACAGGGGGCTAACTGAAGCTTTCTTT
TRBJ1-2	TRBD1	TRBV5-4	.	CASSAMGQRGYTF	TGTGCCAGCAGCGCGATGGGACAGCGGGGCTACACCTTC
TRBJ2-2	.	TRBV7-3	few	CASSESKGSGELFF	TGTGCCAGCAGCGAATCAAAGGGGTCCGGGGAGCTGTTTTTT
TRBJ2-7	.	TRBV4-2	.	CASSQGLGTYEQYF	TGTGCCAGCAGCCAAGGCCTAGGAACCTACGAGCAGTACTTC
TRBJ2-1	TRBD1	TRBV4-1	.	CASSQGGQGGNEQFF	TGCGCCAGCAGCCAAGGCGGACAGGGGGGCAATGAGCAGTTCTTC
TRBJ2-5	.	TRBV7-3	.	CASSRSGRGETQYF	TGTGCCAGCAGCCGGAGCGGGCGAGGGGAGACCCAGTACTTC
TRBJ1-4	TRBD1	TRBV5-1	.	CASSFEGGQVNEKLFF	TGCGCCAGCAGCTTTGAAGGGGGACAGGTTAATGAAAAACTGTTTTTT
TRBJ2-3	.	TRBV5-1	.	CASSGGNTQYF	TGCGCCAGCTCAGGTGGAAATACGCAGTATTTT
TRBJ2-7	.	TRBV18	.	CASSPRGGEQYF	TGTGCCAGCTCACCAAGAGGGGGAGAGCAGTACTTC
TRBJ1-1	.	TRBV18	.	CASSPTSGDTEAFF	TGTGCCAGCTCACCAACATCAGGGGACACTGAAGCTTTCTTT
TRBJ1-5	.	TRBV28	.	CASSLSGLLQPQHF	TGTGCCAGCAGTTTGTCAGGGCTTCTTCAGCCCCAGCATTTT
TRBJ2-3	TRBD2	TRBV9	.	CASSNKGLAERYTQYF	TGTGCCAGCAGCAATAAGGGACTAGCCGAACGGTATACGCAGTATTTT
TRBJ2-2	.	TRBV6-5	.	CASKATAGHTGELFF	TGTGCCAGCAAGGCGACAGCCGGACACACCGGGGAGCTGTTTTTT
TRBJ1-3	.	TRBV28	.	CASSLWARGGNTIYF	TGTGCCAGCAGTTTATGGGCCAGAGGGGGAAACACCATATATTTT
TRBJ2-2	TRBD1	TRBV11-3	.	CASSTDRGRTGELFF	TGTGCCAGCAGCACGGACAGGGGGCGGACCGGGGAGCTGTTTTTT
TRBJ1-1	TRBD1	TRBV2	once	CASARTGASEAFF	TGTGCCAGCGCCAGGACAGGGGCTTCTGAAGCTTTCTTT
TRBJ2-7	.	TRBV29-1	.	CSVYSGGGLLYEQYF	TGCAGCGTTTACAGTGGCGGGGGCCTCCTTTATGAGCAGTACTTC
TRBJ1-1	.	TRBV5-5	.	CASSLADRIYEAFF	TGTGCCAGCAGCTTGGCCGACAGAATATATGAAGCTTTCTTT
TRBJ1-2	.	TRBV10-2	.	CASSRGYGYTF	TGCGCCAGCAGCAGGGGATATGGCTACACCTTC
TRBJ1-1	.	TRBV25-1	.	CASSARGQRNTEAFF	TGTGCCAGCAGTGCAAGAGGACAGAGGAACACTGAAGCTTTCTTT
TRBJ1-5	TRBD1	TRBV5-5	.	CASSKTGGEGQPQHF	TGTGCCAGCAGCAAGACAGGGGGCGAGGGTCAGCCCCAGCATTTT
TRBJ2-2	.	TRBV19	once	CAPLELFF	TGTGCCCCATTGGAGCTGTTTTTT
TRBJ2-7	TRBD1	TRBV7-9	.	CASSLARGGQGLSYEQYF	TGTGCCAGCAGCTTAGCGCGCGGCGGACAGGGACTCTCCTACGAGCAGTACTTC
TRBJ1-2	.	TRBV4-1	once	CASSQVGLGYTF	TGCGCCAGCAGCCAAGTGGGGCTTGGCTACACCTTC
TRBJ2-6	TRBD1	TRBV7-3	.	CASSSQGAGASVLTF	TGTGCCAGCAGCTCTCAGGGGGCTGGGGCCAGCGTCCTGACTTTC
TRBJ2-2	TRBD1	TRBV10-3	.	CAISRQGTGELFF	TGTGCCATCAGTCGACAGGGTACCGGGGAGCTGTTTTTT
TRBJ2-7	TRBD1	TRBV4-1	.	CAWAKDRGPLSSYEQYF	TGCGCCTGGGCGAAGGACAGGGGGCCCTTAAGCTCCTACGAGCAGTACTTC
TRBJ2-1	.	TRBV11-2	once	CASSSLTGYRNEQFF	TGTGCCAGCAGCTCTCTAACGGGGTATAGAAATGAGCAGTTCTTC
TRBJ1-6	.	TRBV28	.	CASVGGQDSPLHF	TGTGCCAGCGTCGGAGGGCAGGATTCACCCCTCCACTTT
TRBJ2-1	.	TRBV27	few	CASSLRGHYNEQFF	TGTGCCAGCAGTTTGCGTGGACACTACAATGAGCAGTTCTTC
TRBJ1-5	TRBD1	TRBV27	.	CASSFLGQGALLANQPQHF	TGTGCCAGCAGTTTCCTGGGACAGGGGGCCCTTTTAGCAAATCAGCCCCAGCATTTT
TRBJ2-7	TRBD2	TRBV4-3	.	CASSQEWRSGGAYEQYF	TGCGCCAGCAGCCAAGAATGGAGAAGCGGGGGTGCCTACGAGCAGTACTTC